This TCR beta chain emerged from a study of T-cell reconstitution after alpha-beta-depleted transplantation in children. The study's findings and limits: Where some patients showed high TCRbeta diversity at day 60, it came from recipient T cells and thymic progenitors that had survived. Counts and diversity of T cells one year after transplant came mostly from newly produced T cells.

It was with unique molecular identifiers that the TCRbeta library was prepared. Each CDR3 protein gets one entry after TCRdb re-called the PCR reads with MiXCR. The sample lists around 200,000 distinct CDR3 sequences, approximately 17% occurring once. The V segment lost 7 bases and the J segment 4 bases; nucleotides outside the gene matches: 8. This CDR3 comprises 16 residues. The germline V gene has CDR1 SGHVS and CDR2 FNYEAQ. About this clonotype: No antigen is known for it.

Sequencing used PBMCs, mostly from graft donor cells, obtained 360 days after TCRalphabeta/CD19-depleted stem cell transplant. The rearrangement uses TRBV7-6 and TRBJ2-7, with 15 bases that match TRBD2. The TCR comes from a male patient between 2 and 15 years old who had a stem cell transplant for acute lymphoblastic leukemia, so the T cells may come from the graft donor. The CDR3 sequence is CASTEGLAGGTYEQYF. CDR3 DNA: TGTGCCAGCACCGAGGGACTAGCGGGGGGCACTTACGAGCAGTACTTC.